The clone carrying this T cell receptor (beta chain) was counted once. Antigen: not known. These data originate in a study of blood T cells in healthy people across ages. General observations from the study: Both naive CD4+ cell counts and diversity were greater in long-lived donors than in aged donors. No one knew whether donors had CMV, which possibly confounded expanded clonotype changes. Age brought a roughly linear fall in TCR beta diversity measured per million T cells.

PCR was performed a second time for roughly 6 to 12 cycles using a sample-barcoded 5' primer and a J-beta primer mix. Unique molecular identifiers of 12 random nucleotides labeled each cDNA. MiXCR, run by TCRdb on the 5' RACE reads, gives a single entry per CDR3 protein. The sample contains about 1.6 million distinct CDR3 sequences, about 32% of which appear only once. In germline, CDR1 is MNHEY, CDR2 SMNVEV (reference sequence). Trimming stripped 6 bases from V and 0 bases from J, with 9 bases between. The CDR3 contains 14 residues. The receptor was derived from a woman aged 25 to 39 in good health. The sample taken for sequencing was blood. The J gene is TRBJ1-5, the V gene TRBV27; no clear D gene. Here the CDR3 DNA reads TGTGCCAGCAGGAAGGATTATAGCAATCAGCCCCAGCATTTT. It translates to CASRKDYSNQPQHF.